What follows are 30 T cell receptor beta chains derived from one specimen sequenced in a study of blood T cell repertoires in COVID-19. Sequencing used immunoSEQ multiplex PCR; TCRdb keeps in-frame clones, though not all of them. The sample lists about 89,000 clones; approximately 80% were seen once. Sequences were obtained from peripheral blood. These TCRs come from a woman of 80 years or more with acute or convalescent COVID-19.

The CDR3 loop is CASSQGLQETQFF. CDR3 in DNA: TGTGCCAGCTCCCAGGGGCTACAAGAGACCCAGTTCTTC. V and J are TRBV18 and TRBJ2-1; maybe TRBD1 (6 bases). Germline assignment: CDR1 KGHSH and CDR2 LQKENI. The CDR3 spans 13 residues. V lost 6 bases and J lost 13, with 19 bases in between. The whole variable domain, filled in from reference TRBV18 and TRBJ2-1, reads NAGVMQNPRHLVRRRGQEARLRCSPMKGHSHVYWYRQLPEEGLKFMVYLQKENIIDESGMPKERFSAEFPKEGPSILRIQQVVRGDSAAYFCASSQGLQETQFFGPGTRLTVL.

This sequence joins TRBV6-2 or TRBV6-3 and TRBJ2-2; a possible D gene is TRBD2 (6 bases). V gave up 6 bases and J gave up 7 bases, with 9 bases separating them. CDR3 length: 12 amino acids. Germline V CDR1 and CDR2: MNHEY, SVGEGT. The CDR3: CASSRDFGELFF. CDR3 DNA sequence: TGTGCCAGCAGCCGGGACTTCGGGGAGCTGTTTTTT.

This rearrangement joins TRBV30 to TRBJ2-7, with D perhaps TRBD2 (5 bases). The CDR3 runs 18 residues. Per germline, CDR1 GTSNPN and CDR2 SVGIG (reference sequence). Trimming took 3 bases from V and 4 from J, leaving 28 bases between them. Here the CDR3 reads CAWSPQWGAPLNNYEQYF. CDR3 in DNA: TGTGCCTGGAGCCCTCAATGGGGAGCTCCCCTAAACAATTACGAGCAGTACTTC. The whole variable domain, filled in from reference TRBV30 and TRBJ2-7, reads SQTIHQWPATLVQPVGSPLSLECTVEGTSNPNLYWYRQAAGRGLQLLFYSVGIGQISSEVPQNLSASRPQDRQFILSSKKLLLSDSGFYLCAWSPQWGAPLNNYEQYFGPGTRLTVT.

The chain employs TRBV11-2 and TRBJ2-3, with 9 bases fitting TRBD2. From germline, CDR1 is SGHAT and CDR2 FQNNGV. The trim removed 4 bases at V and 4 bases at J, leaving 9 bases unmatched. The CDR3 is 16 amino acids. CDR3 DNA: TGTGCCAGCAGCTCATTAGCGGGAGTGGGTGCAGATACGCAGTATTTT. Its translation is CASSSLAGVGADTQYF. The whole variable domain, filled in from reference TRBV11-2 and TRBJ2-3, reads EAGVAQSPRYKIIEKRQSVAFWCNPISGHATLYWYQQILGQGPKLLIQFQNNGVVDDSQLPKDRFSAERLKGVDSTLKIQPAKLEDSAVYLCASSSLAGVGADTQYFGPGTRLTVL.

This sequence joins TRBV6-5 and TRBJ1-3, with D uncertain. V was clipped by 0 bases and J by 2 bases, with 11 bases between them. CDR3 length: 16 residues. The germline gives CDR1 MNHEY, CDR2 SVGAGI. The CDR3 bases are TGTGCCAGCAGTTACTCCATCGCGGGGACTGGAAACACCATATATTTT. This codes for CASSYSIAGTGNTIYF.

This clone is medium-sized. V and J are TRBV19 and TRBJ1-6, with a weak D call TRBD1 (5 bases). Germline V gene lookup returns CDR1 LNHDA and CDR2 SQIVND (reference sequence). V lost 3 bases, J lost 10 bases, and 10 bases lay in between. The CDR3 contains 13 residues. In nucleotides, the CDR3 is TGTGCCAGTAGTATCGGGGGACCATCACCCCTCCACTTT. It encodes CASSIGGPSPLHF.

This rearrangement joins TRBV27 to TRBJ2-7, with D tentatively TRBD1 (6 bases). Germline CDR1 MNHEY, CDR2 SMNVEV (reference sequence). The ends were cut back, 5 bases at V and 2 bases at J, with 16 bases in the middle. This CDR3 has 15 amino acids. The CDR3 DNA sequence: TGTGCCAGCAGTCCGACAGGACGGGACCCCTACGAGCAGTACTTC. As protein: CASSPTGRDPYEQYF.

The chain employs TRBV7-7 and TRBJ2-5, with 10 bases matching TRBD2. CDR3 size: 17 residues. CDR1 and CDR2 from the germline V gene are SSHAT and FNYEAQ (reference sequence). Losses at the gene ends were 6 bases for V and 5 bases for J; bases not matched to a gene: 15. CDR3 protein: CASSPLPLAGVGETQYF. CDR3 nucleotide sequence: TGTGCCAGCAGTCCCCTACCCCTAGCGGGAGTTGGGGAGACCCAGTACTTC.

V and J are TRBV7-2 and TRBJ2-1; D might be TRBD2 (7 bases). Germline V gene sequence: CDR1 SGHTA, CDR2 FQGNSA. V was trimmed by 1 base and J by 6 bases, leaving 13 bases between them. This CDR3 is built from 15 residues. CDR3 sequence: CASSLGGGRANEQFF. DNA of the CDR3: TGTGCCAGCAGCTTAGGGGGGGGCAGGGCCAATGAGCAGTTCTTC.

V is TRBV18 and J is TRBJ1-6; D may be TRBD1 (6 bases). The CDR3 is 14 residues long. Germline lookup yields CDR1 KGHSH and CDR2 LQKENI. V lost 6 bases to trimming and J lost 6 bases, with 12 bases between them. This CDR3 is CASSRDTLNSPLHF. CDR3 DNA: TGTGCCAGCTCCCGGGACACCCTTAATTCACCCCTCCACTTT.

This chain connects TRBV6-5 to TRBJ2-2; 10 bases agree with TRBD2. Germline CDR1 MNHEY, CDR2 SVGAGI. This CDR3 contains 15 residues. V lost 5 bases and J lost 7; bases outside the gene matches: 7. CDR3 nucleotides: TGTGCCAGCAGTACAACTAGCGGGGCTATCGGGGAGCTGTTTTTT. Encoded protein: CASSTTSGAIGELFF.

The chain recombines TRBV2 with TRBJ1-4; D call uncertain. V was cut by 0 bases and J by 10 bases, with 15 bases left in between. Germline lookup yields CDR1 SNHLY and CDR2 FYNNEI. CDR3 length equals 15 residues. The CDR3 loop reads CASSEATLGGGKLFF. DNA of the CDR3: TGTGCCAGCAGTGAAGCAACCCTGGGCGGAGGAAAACTGTTTTTT.

This sequence joins TRBV4-2 and TRBJ2-3, with 10 bases that match TRBD2. V was pared by 0 bases and J by 1 base, with 1 base of the junction left unmatched. This CDR3 is 16 amino acids long. CDR1 is LGHNA and CDR2 is YNFKEQ in the germline V gene. The CDR3 DNA is TGTGCCAGCAGCCAAGACCTAGCGGGGGGCACAGATACGCAGTATTTT. Its translation: CASSQDLAGGTDTQYF.

This chain joins TRBV7-7 and TRBJ2-1; weak D call: TRBD1 (5 bases). CDR1 is SSHAT and CDR2 is FNYEAQ in the germline V gene (reference sequence). The length of the CDR3 is 14 residues. V was pared by 1 base and J by 8 bases, with 12 bases between. The DNA for the CDR3 is TGTGCCAGCAGCTTAGGGGGCAGGGTCGATGAGCAGTTCTTC. Encoded protein: CASSLGGRVDEQFF.

The sample holds a few counts of this clone. The chain recombines TRBV19 with TRBJ2-1, with D perhaps matching TRBD1 (6 bases). The V end lost 1 base, the J end lost 7 bases, and 14 bases lay between the germline ends. Germline V CDR1 and CDR2: LNHDA, SQIVND (reference sequence). The CDR3 runs 15 residues. The CDR3 sequence: CASSIVTGMGNEQFF. Here the CDR3 DNA reads TGTGCCAGTAGTATAGTCACAGGGATGGGAAATGAGCAGTTCTTC.

V and J are TRBV27 and TRBJ2-2, with D possibly TRBD2 on 5 matching bases. CDR1 and CDR2 (germline): MNHEY, SMNVEV (reference sequence). Trimming took off 5 bases at V and 2 bases at J, with 9 bases between the two ends. This CDR3 contains 14 residues. CDR3 sequence reads: CASSALVNTGELFF. As DNA, the CDR3 is TGTGCCAGCAGTGCACTAGTCAACACCGGGGAGCTGTTTTTT.

This chain links TRBV19 with TRBJ2-1; 12 positions agree with TRBD2. With V trimmed by 5 bases and J by 0 bases, 5 bases remained unmatched. This CDR3 comprises 17 residues. Germline CDR1 LNHDA, CDR2 SQIVND (reference sequence). In DNA, the CDR3 is TGTGCCAGTAGTTGGACTAGCGGGGCCAGCTCCTACAATGAGCAGTTCTTC. Translating it yields CASSWTSGASSYNEQFF.

The CDR3 here is CASSRKPQTGATNTEAFF. The CDR3 DNA follows: TGTGCCAGCAGTCGAAAACCCCAAACAGGGGCGACGAACACTGAAGCTTTCTTT. The chain carries TRBV2 and TRBJ1-1; 7 nucleotides align to TRBD1. V shed 5 bases and J 1 base; nucleotides not matched to a gene: 16. Germline V lookup: CDR1 SNHLY, CDR2 FYNNEI. The CDR3 length is 18 residues. The variable domain in full, completed from reference TRBV2 and TRBJ1-1, reads EPEVTQTPSHQVTQMGQEVILRCVPISNHLYFYWYRQILGQKVEFLVSFYNNEISEKSEIFDDQFSVERPDGSNFTLKIRSTKLEDSAMYFCASSRKPQTGATNTEAFFGQGTRLTVV.

The chain recombines TRBV7-8 with TRBJ2-7, with TRBD2 identical over 7 bases. V trimming: 4 bases; J trimming: 4 bases; junction bases outside the gene matches: 7. CDR3 length: 14 amino acids. Germline V CDR1 and CDR2: SGHVS, FQNEAQ. CDR3 coding DNA: TGTGCCAGCAGCTACGGGGGGAGTTTATACGAGCAGTACTTC. Translated, it gives CASSYGGSLYEQYF.

This clone was picked up a small number of times. J is TRBJ1-6 and V is TRBV18, with D unclear. The CDR3 covers 14 residues. The germline gives CDR1 KGHSH, CDR2 LQKENI. V gave up 3 bases and J gave up 9 bases, with 12 bases separating them. The CDR3 sequence: CASSPAGEGSPLHF. The DNA for the CDR3 is TGTGCCAGCTCACCGGCCGGGGAGGGTTCACCCCTCCACTTT.

The chain carries TRBV4-1 and TRBJ1-5; no firm D call. V lost 1 base, J lost 4 bases, and 8 bases lay in between. CDR1 and CDR2 (germline): MGHRA, YSYEKL. The CDR3 covers 14 residues. The CDR3 region has the DNA TGCGCCAGCAGCCAAGGGCAACCAAATCAGCCCCAGCATTTT. Its protein product is CASSQGQPNQPQHF.

This chain connects TRBV5-1 to TRBJ1-4; no definite D call. The V end was cut by 4 bases, the J end by 7 bases, with 11 bases between. The CDR3 totals 13 residues. The germline gives CDR1 SGHRS, CDR2 YFSETQ. CDR3 loop: CASSPRLTEKLFF. The CDR3 nucleotides are TGCGCCAGCAGCCCTAGACTGACTGAAAAACTGTTTTTT. Complete variable domain (other parts from reference TRBV5-1 and TRBJ1-4): KAGVTQTPRYLIKTRGQQVTLSCSPISGHRSVSWYQQTPGQGLQFLFEYFSETQRNKGNFPGRFSGRQFSNSRSEMNVSTLELGDSALYLCASSPRLTEKLFFGSGTQLSVL.

The chain joins TRBV7-2 to TRBJ1-1; a possible D gene is TRBD1 (6 bases). V was cut by 5 bases and J by 2 bases, with 15 bases left in between. From germline, CDR1 is SGHTA and CDR2 FQGNSA. The CDR3 runs to 15 residues. In DNA form, the CDR3 reads TGTGCCAGCAGCATCACAGGGACGGGTAACACTGAAGCTTTCTTT. It encodes CASSITGTGNTEAFF.

V gene TRBV10-3 combines with J gene TRBJ1-5, with 8 bases identical to TRBD1. Trimming took 4 bases from V and 4 from J; bases not matched to a gene: 3. Germline CDR1 reads ENHRY; CDR2 reads SYGVKD. This CDR3 is built from 14 residues. The CDR3 DNA is TGTGCCATCAGTGCCGACAGGGGTAATCAGCCCCAGCATTTT. The encoded protein is CAISADRGNQPQHF.

The chain links TRBV14 to TRBJ1-5; D unresolved. Germline V gene lookup returns CDR1 SGHDN and CDR2 FVKESK. This CDR3 has 15 amino acids. Trimming took 10 bases from V and 0 from J, leaving 16 bases between them. CDR3 DNA: TGTGCCATACCCCCGGGAACAAATAGCAATCAGCCCCAGCATTTT. It translates to CAIPPGTNSNQPQHF. Looking up the rest from reference TRBV14 and TRBJ1-5 gives the full variable domain: EAGVTQFPSHSVIEKGQTVTLRCDPISGHDNLYWYRRVMGKEIKFLLHFVKESKQDESGMPNNRFLAERTGGTYSTLKVQPAELEDSGVYFCAIPPGTNSNQPQHFGDGTRLSIL.

The rearrangement joins TRBV11-2 to TRBJ1-5; D is undetermined. V lost 2 bases and J 2 bases, leaving 7 bases between the germline ends. Germline V CDR1 and CDR2: SGHAT, FQNNGV. The CDR3 covers 14 residues. The CDR3 reads CASSLTQGNQPQHF. Here the CDR3 DNA reads TGTGCCAGCAGCTTAACCCAGGGCAATCAGCCCCAGCATTTT.

V usage is TRBV3-1 (or the pseudogene TRBV3-2) and J usage is TRBJ2-1, with TRBD2 identical over 9 bases. CDR3 length equals 16 residues. The germline V gene encodes CDR1 LGHDT and CDR2 YNNKEL (reference sequence). J was trimmed by 6 bases and V by 4 bases; bases with no gene match: 10. The CDR3 reads CASSLEWTSAFNEQFF. The CDR3 bases are TGTGCCAGCAGCCTGGAGTGGACTAGCGCTTTCAATGAGCAGTTCTTC.

This chain links TRBV18 with TRBJ2-5, with 12 bases fitting TRBD2. This CDR3 is built from 14 residues. In germline, CDR1 is KGHSH, CDR2 LQKENI. V lost 5 bases, J lost 4 bases, and 2 bases stayed unmatched. The CDR3 DNA reads as TGTGCCAGCTCAATGGGACTAGCGGGAGAGACCCAGTACTTC. Translation gives CASSMGLAGETQYF.

This rearrangement joins TRBV29-1 to TRBJ2-2; 7 bases are shared with TRBD1. CDR1 is SQVTM, CDR2 ANQGSEA, per germline. With V trimmed by 7 bases and J by 1 base, 6 bases remained unmatched. The CDR3 is 14 amino acids. DNA for the CDR3: TGCAGCGCAACCCGGGACAGGAACACCGGGGAGCTGTTTTTT. This codes for CSATRDRNTGELFF.

This clone was detected only a few times. The chain is built from TRBV7-8 and TRBJ2-3; possibly TRBD1 for D (5 bases). There are 15 residues in the CDR3. From germline, CDR1 is SGHVS and CDR2 FQNEAQ. V was cut by 3 bases and J by 4 bases, with 14 bases left in between. The CDR3 nucleotides are TGTGCCAGCAGCTTCCCCGTACCAGGGTCAGATACGCAGTATTTT. Translating it yields CASSFPVPGSDTQYF. Supplemented by reference TRBV7-8 and TRBJ2-3, the full variable domain reads GAGVSQSPRYKVAKRGQDVALRCDPISGHVSLFWYQQALGQGPEFLTYFQNEAQLDKSGLPSDRFFAERPEGSVSTLKIQRTQQEDSAVYLCASSFPVPGSDTQYFGPGTRLTVL.